Below, 12 T cell receptor beta chains from the same sample are listed, as sequenced in a study of tumor-infiltrating lymphocytes in localized non-small cell lung cancer. Clones were read by immunoSEQ multiplex PCR, and TCRdb kept only the in-frame ones, dropping some. Altogether about 16,000 clones are present, more than 75% being singletons, with the ten largest covering about 9.3%. Material for sequencing was uninvolved lung tissue not adjacent to the tumor. The receptors were gathered from a human donor with non-small cell lung cancer.

The chain joins TRBV6-5 to TRBJ2-6; D is ambiguous. The germline V gene has CDR1 MNHEY and CDR2 SVGAGI. The CDR3 consists of 13 residues. V dropped 6 bases and J dropped 0 bases, with 3 bases sitting between them. DNA for the CDR3: TGTGCCAGCAGGGACTCTGGGGCCAACGTCCTGACTTTC. Translation: CASRDSGANVLTF.

This sequence joins TRBV5-1 and TRBJ2-5, with D hard to call. V lost 1 base and J 1 base, leaving 5 bases between the germline ends. There are 13 residues in the CDR3. Looked up from germline, CDR1 is SGHRS and CDR2 is YFSETQ. In DNA, the CDR3 is TGCGCCAGCAGCTTGATCGGCCAAGAGACCCAGTACTTC. Translation gives CASSLIGQETQYF.

The chain recombines TRBV29-1 with TRBJ1-1, with a weak D call TRBD1 (5 bases). Germline V gene sequence: CDR1 SQVTM, CDR2 ANQGSEA. V was pared by 7 bases and J by 3 bases, with 15 bases between. This CDR3 contains 13 residues. CDR3 bases: TGCAGCGCCCGAGGGACGTTTGACACTGAAGCTTTCTTT. Protein product: CSARGTFDTEAFF.

The chain joins TRBV9 to TRBJ2-1; TRBD2 aligns across 13 bases. Germline V gives CDR1 SGDLS, CDR2 YYNGEE. The CDR3 sequence is 16 residues long. The junction had 4 bases not matched to a gene; V was cut back by 1 base and J by 6 bases. The chain's CDR3 is CASSVTSGRAGNEQFF. The DNA for the CDR3 is TGTGCCAGCAGCGTAACTAGCGGGAGGGCTGGCAATGAGCAGTTCTTC.

This sequence joins TRBV30 and TRBJ2-5; D is unclear. Deletions cut 2 bases from V and 5 bases from J, with 18 bases between. The germline gives CDR1 GTSNPN, CDR2 SVGIG (reference sequence). This CDR3 has 15 residues. For the CDR3, the DNA is TGTGCCTGGAGTAATCAGGCTAGTTTCCGGGAGACCCAGTACTTC. It translates to CAWSNQASFRETQYF.

This clone appeared a few times. The chain carries TRBV14 and TRBJ2-7, with D perhaps TRBD1 or TRBD2 (5 bases each). This CDR3 spans 16 amino acids. Germline values: CDR1 SGHDN, CDR2 FVKESK. The V end was cut by 0 bases, the J end by 2 bases, with 14 bases between. The CDR3 bases are TGTGCCAGCAGCCAAGATACCGGGACGCCACCCTACGAGCAGTACTTC. Residues: CASSQDTGTPPYEQYF.

This rearrangement joins TRBV5-1 to TRBJ2-5; maybe TRBD1 (6 bases). This CDR3 is built from 15 residues. V lost 0 bases, J lost 5 bases, and 14 bases lay in between. Germline V lookup: CDR1 SGHRS, CDR2 YFSETQ. The DNA for the CDR3 is TGCGCCAGCAGCTTGGGACTCCAGGGGATGGAGACCCAGTACTTC. Translation gives CASSLGLQGMETQYF.

This chain joins TRBV5-1 and TRBJ2-5, with D tentatively TRBD1 (6 bases). This CDR3 is 15 amino acids long. Germline CDR1 is SGHRS and CDR2 is YFSETQ. Trimming pared 0 bases from V and 1 base from J, leaving 10 bases between. The CDR3 coding sequence is TGCGCCAGCAGCTTGGACAGGGCAACCCAAGAGACCCAGTACTTC. This codes for CASSLDRATQETQYF.

J is TRBJ2-7 and V is TRBV11-2; D is undetermined. CDR3 size: 14 residues. Germline V lookup: CDR1 SGHAT, CDR2 FQNNGV. The V end lost 5 bases, the J end lost 2 bases, and 13 bases lay between the germline ends. The CDR3 DNA reads TGTGCCAGCAGCGATCCCCGACGGCCCTACGAGCAGTACTTC. As protein: CASSDPRRPYEQYF.

The chain carries TRBV14 and TRBJ2-7; the D gene is possibly TRBD1 (6 bases). There are 14 residues in the CDR3. Trimming left V 4 bases short and J 1 base short, with 11 bases between. The germline V gene has CDR1 SGHDN and CDR2 FVKESK. The CDR3 reads CASSPLGTSYEQYF. The CDR3 coding sequence is TGTGCCAGCAGCCCCCTAGGGACATCCTACGAGCAGTACTTC.

This clone came up a few times. The V and J genes are TRBV30 and TRBJ2-5; D is undetermined. Trimming pared 1 base from V and 4 bases from J, leaving 10 bases between. Germline lookup yields CDR1 GTSNPN and CDR2 SVGIG (reference sequence). The length of the CDR3 is 13 residues. CDR3 region: CAWSGPTRETQYF. CDR3 bases: TGTGCCTGGAGTGGTCCTACTCGAGAGACCCAGTACTTC.

This rearrangement joins TRBV7-8 to TRBJ2-5, with TRBD2 as a possible D gene (7 bases). This CDR3 region has 16 residues. With 5 bases removed from V and 4 bases from J, the gap between germline ends came to 20 bases. The germline gives CDR1 SGHVS, CDR2 FQNEAQ. DNA of the CDR3: TGTGCCAGCAGCCGCCGTGGTGGGGGGGCCGGAGAGACCCAGTACTTC. The encoded protein is CASSRRGGGAGETQYF.